This entry describes one T cell receptor (beta chain). The target antigen is unknown. The data stem from a study of CD8 T cells in Susac syndrome. The wider study: Susac syndrome patients were untreated, on corticosteroids with some adding intravenous immunoglobulin, or on intravenous immunoglobulin only.

Purification of the CD8+ and CD4+ T cells relied on negative isolation, and TEMRA cells underwent FACS enrichment. With random hexamers, roughly 0.45 to 1 ug RNA was reverse transcribed. Multiplex PCR with immunoSEQ amplified the TCR beta CDR3 across 54 Vbeta and 13 Jbeta. Via MiXCR, TCRdb re-called the immunoSEQ multiplex PCR reads, giving one row per CDR3 protein. The repertoire has some 180,000 distinct CDR3 sequences, around 94% of them found once; the top ten carry around 0.094%. CDR1 is GTSNPN, CDR2 SVGIG, per germline (reference sequence). Deletions cut 4 bases from V and 3 bases from J, with 24 bases between. CDR3 length: 17 amino acids. Findings and caveats of the study: Expansion of clones was not seen in the CD4+ T cell repertoires of Susac syndrome.

The rearrangement links TRBV30 to TRBJ1-2; D is perhaps TRBD1 (6 bases). This TCR derives from a human donor with Susac syndrome. Sample: CD4+ T cells from PBMCs. This CDR3 is CAWTFSARDPGDYGYTF. The DNA of the CDR3 is TGTGCCTGGACTTTTTCAGCCAGGGACCCAGGGGACTATGGCTACACCTTC.